The 6 T cell receptor beta chains listed next were all sequenced from one sample in a study of identical twins. MiXCR was run by TCRdb on the 5' RACE reads, yielding one entry per CDR3 protein. The sample has 250,000 or so distinct CDR3 sequences, approximately 7.8% seen once. These same records also appear under a second study, on yellow fever vaccine responses in identical twins.

Sequences were obtained from CD8+ T cells sorted from blood. The receptors shown here come from a woman between 18 and 29 years old in good health.

This clonotype came up a few times. The chain employs TRBV9 and TRBJ2-2; TRBD2 is a possible D gene (6 bases). V lost 0 bases and J lost 4, with 10 bases in between. Germline CDR1 reads SGDLS; CDR2 reads YYNGEE. The CDR3 is 15 amino acids. CDR3: CASSVGDFTTGELFF. Here the CDR3 DNA reads TGTGCCAGCAGCGTAGGGGACTTTACCACCGGGGAGCTGTTTTTT.

In this sample, this clonotype turned up a few times. The chain uses TRBV28 and TRBJ2-2; D possibly matches TRBD1 or TRBD2 (5 bases each). The CDR3 covers 15 residues. V lost 6 bases and J lost 7, with 18 bases in between. Germline-derived CDR1 and CDR2 are MDHEN and SYDVKM. The CDR3 nucleotides read TGTGCCAGCAGGACGACCCGGGACCCTAGCGGGGAGCTGTTTTTT. Protein product: CASRTTRDPSGELFF.

This clonotype was recorded many times. The chain is built from TRBV28 and TRBJ2-1, with 9 bases aligning to TRBD2. Germline CDR1 is MDHEN and CDR2 is SYDVKM. This CDR3 region has 15 residues. The V segment lost 5 bases and the J segment 4 bases; nucleotides outside the gene matches: 6. For the CDR3, the DNA is TGTGCCAGCAGTCAGGGACTAGCCCCATACAATGAGCAGTTCTTC. Its protein product is CASSQGLAPYNEQFF.

This rearrangement joins TRBV5-6 to TRBJ2-7; the match to TRBD1 covers 9 bases. Germline CDR1 and CDR2: SGHDT and YYEEEE. CDR3 length: 15 amino acids. V shed 3 bases, J shed 3 bases, and the junction held 7 bases outside the gene matches. The CDR3 sequence: CASSSTGGPLYEQYF. DNA of the CDR3: TGTGCCAGCAGCTCGACAGGGGGACCTCTCTACGAGCAGTACTTC.

This clonotype was observed a handful of times. The J gene is TRBJ2-7, the V gene TRBV2; D gene uncertain. The CDR3 spans 12 residues. Looked up from germline, CDR1 is SNHLY and CDR2 is FYNNEI. The ends were cut back, 1 base at V and 3 bases at J, with 4 bases in the middle. CDR3 amino acids: CASSEEGYEQYF. As DNA, the CDR3 is TGTGCCAGCAGTGAAGAGGGCTACGAGCAGTACTTC.

This sequence joins TRBV21-1 and TRBJ2-1; TRBD2, the table's D call, was not compared with the DNA. TRBV21-1 is a pseudogene. The CDR3 has 17 residues. CDR3 bases: TGTGCCAGCAGCGCGCCCTACCTAGCGGGGGCCAACAATGAGCAGTTCTTC. The encoded protein is CASSAPYLAGANNEQFF.